Sequencing of this TCR beta chain was carried out in a study of PD-L1 blockade in urothelial cancer. Study at large: Each patient had 0 to 3 earlier chemotherapy regimens.

Germline-derived CDR1 and CDR2 are LGHNA and YNFKEQ. V dropped 5 bases and J dropped 8 bases, with 18 bases sitting between them. The length of the CDR3 is 15 residues. Every PCR was spiked with synthetic TCR analog templates. Sequenced by immunoSEQ multiplex PCR; TCRdb stores in-frame clones only, minus some. The sample has fewer than 30,000 clones, 84% seen once; the top ten hold around 9.6%. This TCR derives from a man aged 65-85 years with urothelial cancer. The gene calls are TRBV4-2 and TRBJ1-4; no reliable D call. Sample: PBMCs, taken around atezolizumab (anti-PD-L1) treatment. The CDR3, as DNA: TGTGCCAGCAGCATAGACTACAACGGCCGGGAAAAACTGTTTTTT. Translation gives CASSIDYNGREKLFF.